The sample holds a few counts of the clone carrying this T cell receptor beta chain. Its antigen is undetermined. The sample is drawn from a study of blood T cells in healthy people across ages. Study-wide background: Capture via template switching afforded approximately one barcoded beta molecule per two T cells.

Healthy Russian Caucasian donors spanned ages 6 to 90 years. The CDR3 is 15 amino acids. Per the germline V gene, CDR1 is MGHDK and CDR2 is SYGVNS. The V end lost 2 bases, the J end lost 2 bases, and 12 bases lay between the germline ends. Regarding the study as a whole: Per million T cells, TCR beta diversity dropped about linearly as age rose.

With a J-beta primer mix and a sample-barcoded 5' primer, a second PCR ran 7 to 11 cycles. Every sample gave at least 3 million paired-end reads containing CDR3. TCRdb processed the 5' RACE reads anew with MiXCR; each CDR3 protein has one entry. The sample gives about 770,000 distinct CDR3 sequences, more than 40% of which show up once; around 18% is in the top ten. The chain recombines TRBV25-1 with TRBJ2-5; D might be TRBD1 or TRBD2, each matching 5 bases. The source material was blood. The receptor's source is a man in his 60s in good health. The chain's CDR3 is CASSERMGPQETQYF. In DNA form, the CDR3 reads TGTGCCAGCAGTGAACGGATGGGACCACAAGAGACCCAGTACTTC.